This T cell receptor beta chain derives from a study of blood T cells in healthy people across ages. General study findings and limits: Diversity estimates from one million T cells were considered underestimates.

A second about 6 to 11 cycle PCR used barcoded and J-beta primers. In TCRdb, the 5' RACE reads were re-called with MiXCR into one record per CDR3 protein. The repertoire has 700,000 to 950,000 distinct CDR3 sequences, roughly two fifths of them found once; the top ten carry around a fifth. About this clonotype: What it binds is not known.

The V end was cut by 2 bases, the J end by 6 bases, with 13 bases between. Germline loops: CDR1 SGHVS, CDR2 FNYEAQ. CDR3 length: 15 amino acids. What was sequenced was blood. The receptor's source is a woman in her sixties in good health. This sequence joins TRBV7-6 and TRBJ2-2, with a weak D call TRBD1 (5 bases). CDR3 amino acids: CASSLSPGNPGELFF. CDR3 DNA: TGTGCCAGCAGCTTATCCCCAGGGAATCCCGGGGAGCTGTTTTTT.